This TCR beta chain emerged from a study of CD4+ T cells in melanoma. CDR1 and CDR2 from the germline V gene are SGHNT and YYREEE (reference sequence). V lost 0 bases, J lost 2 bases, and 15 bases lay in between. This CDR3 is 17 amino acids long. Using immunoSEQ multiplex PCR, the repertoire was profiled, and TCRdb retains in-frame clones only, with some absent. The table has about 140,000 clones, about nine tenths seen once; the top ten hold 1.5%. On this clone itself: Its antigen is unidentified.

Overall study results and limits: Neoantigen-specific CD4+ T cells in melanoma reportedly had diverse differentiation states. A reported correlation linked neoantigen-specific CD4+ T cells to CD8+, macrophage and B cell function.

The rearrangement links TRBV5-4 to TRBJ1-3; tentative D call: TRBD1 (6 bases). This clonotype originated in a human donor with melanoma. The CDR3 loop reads CASSLDGAQGAGNTIYF. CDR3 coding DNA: TGTGCCAGCAGCTTGGATGGCGCACAGGGCGCTGGAAACACCATATATTTT.